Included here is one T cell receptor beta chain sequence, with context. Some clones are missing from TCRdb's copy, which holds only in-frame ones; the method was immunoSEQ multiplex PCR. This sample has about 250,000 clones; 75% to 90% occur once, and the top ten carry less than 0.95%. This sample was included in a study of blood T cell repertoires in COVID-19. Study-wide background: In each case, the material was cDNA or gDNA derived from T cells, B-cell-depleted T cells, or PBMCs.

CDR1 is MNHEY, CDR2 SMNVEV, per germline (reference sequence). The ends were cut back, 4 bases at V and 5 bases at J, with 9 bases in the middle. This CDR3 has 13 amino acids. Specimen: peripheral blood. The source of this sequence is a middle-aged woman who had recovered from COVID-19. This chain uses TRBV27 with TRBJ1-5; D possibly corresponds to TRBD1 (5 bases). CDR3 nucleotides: TGTGCCAGCAGTTCGGACACGTATCAGCCCCAGCATTTT. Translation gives CASSSDTYQPQHF.